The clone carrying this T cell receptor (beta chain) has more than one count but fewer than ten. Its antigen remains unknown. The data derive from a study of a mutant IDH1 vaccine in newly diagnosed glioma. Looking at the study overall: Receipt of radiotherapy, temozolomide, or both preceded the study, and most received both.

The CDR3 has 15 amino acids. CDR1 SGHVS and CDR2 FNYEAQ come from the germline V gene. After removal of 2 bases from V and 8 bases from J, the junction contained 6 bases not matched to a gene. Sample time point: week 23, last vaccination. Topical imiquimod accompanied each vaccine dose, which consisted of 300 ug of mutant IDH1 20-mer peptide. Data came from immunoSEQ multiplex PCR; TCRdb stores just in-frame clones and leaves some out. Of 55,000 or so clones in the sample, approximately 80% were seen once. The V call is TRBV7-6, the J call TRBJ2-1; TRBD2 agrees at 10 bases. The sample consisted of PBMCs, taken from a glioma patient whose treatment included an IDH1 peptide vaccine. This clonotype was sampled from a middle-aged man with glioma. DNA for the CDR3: TGTGCCAGCAGCTTATGGGCTAGCGGGGGCTATGAGCAGTTCTTC. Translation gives CASSLWASGGYEQFF.